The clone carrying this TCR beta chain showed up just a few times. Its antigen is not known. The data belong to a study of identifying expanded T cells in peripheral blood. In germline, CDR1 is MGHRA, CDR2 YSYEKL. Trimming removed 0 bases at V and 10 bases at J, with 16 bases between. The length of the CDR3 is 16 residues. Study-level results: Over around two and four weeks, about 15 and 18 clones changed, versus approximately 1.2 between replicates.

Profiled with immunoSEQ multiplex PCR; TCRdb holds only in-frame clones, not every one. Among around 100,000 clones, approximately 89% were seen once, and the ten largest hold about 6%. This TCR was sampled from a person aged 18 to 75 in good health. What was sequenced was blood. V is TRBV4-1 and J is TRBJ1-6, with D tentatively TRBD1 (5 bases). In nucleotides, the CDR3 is TGCGCCAGCAGCCAAGATCTCCCCCGGGGCGCGTCACCCCTCCACTTT. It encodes CASSQDLPRGASPLHF.